This T cell receptor beta chain was profiled in a study of response to subunit inactivated influenza vaccine. Findings and caveats of the study: The authors offered the suggestion that each seasonal influenza vaccination recruits few new T cells.

The CDR3 has 16 amino acids. Trimming took off 6 bases at V and 3 bases at J, with 20 bases between the two ends. Germline CDR1 KGHSH, CDR2 LQKENI. Each CDR3 protein is one row after TCRdb ran MiXCR on the RT-PCR reads. This repertoire shows around 750,000 distinct CDR3 sequences, 20% to 25% found once; its top ten account for roughly 10%. Comment on this clonotype: Its antigen is undetermined.

Sequencing used PBMCs from blood, obtained roughly 5 days after vaccination. The source of this sequence is a man aged 50 or older who received an inactivated influenza vaccine. The gene calls are TRBV18 and TRBJ1-1; possibly TRBD1 for D (6 bases). The CDR3 reads CASSPNLARGHTEAFF. In nucleotides, the CDR3 is TGTGCCAGCTCCCCTAATTTGGCCAGGGGACACACTGAAGCTTTCTTT. The full variable domain, its missing parts supplied by reference TRBV18 and TRBJ1-1, is NAGVMQNPRHLVRRRGQEARLRCSPMKGHSHVYWYRQLPEEGLKFMVYLQKENIIDESGMPKERFSAEFPKEGPSILRIQQVVRGDSAAYFCASSPNLARGHTEAFFGQGTRLTVV.